A selection of T cell receptor beta chains follows, all from one sample in a study of blood T cell repertoires in COVID-19. Using immunoSEQ multiplex PCR, the repertoire was profiled, and TCRdb retains in-frame clones only, with some absent. The data hold some 200,000 clones, with about 90% observed a single time. The material sequenced was PBMCs or T cells enriched from blood (not recorded which). The receptors derive from a woman in her thirties who had recovered from COVID-19. Both conserved end residues are part of each CDR3. Fields, in order: CDR3 length, J gene, V gene, clone size, D gene, CDR3 protein, CDR3 DNA. The D gene is left open where the match is weak. Clone size is shown for a subset of rows, as once, few, many or a class of expanded clone.

11 TRBJ2-1 TRBV29-1 NA NA CSVRQDNEQFF TGCAGCGTACGACAGGATAATGAGCAGTTCTTC
14 TRBJ2-1 TRBV12-5 NA TRBD2 CASGLELGGYEQFF TGTGCTAGTGGTTTAGAGTTGGGGGGGTATGAGCAGTTCTTC
18 TRBJ1-2 TRBV4-2 NA NA CASSQDRGRARLNYGYTF TGTGCCAGCAGCCAAGATCGGGGTCGGGCGCGACTTAACTATGGCTACACCTTC
11 TRBJ2-5 TRBV5-8 NA NA CASSRGETQYF TGTGCCAGCAGTCGGGGGGAGACCCAGTACTTC
17 TRBJ2-6 TRBV7-3 NA TRBD2 CASSLDKGRAGANVLTF TGTGCCAGCAGCTTAGACAAGGGGAGGGCTGGGGCCAACGTCCTGACTTTC
14 TRBJ2-5 TRBV5-4 NA NA CASSTGGVQETQYF TGTGCCAGCAGCACCGGGGGTGTACAGGAGACCCAGTACTTC
14 TRBJ2-1 TRBV7-9 NA NA CASRDSWGYNEQFF TGTGCCAGCAGGGACTCGTGGGGTTACAATGAGCAGTTCTTC
15 TRBJ1-3 TRBV9 NA NA CASNNGQSSGNTIYF TGTGCCAGCAACAACGGACAAAGCTCTGGAAACACCATATATTTT
16 TRBJ2-2 TRBV7-2 NA TRBD2 CASSLVSGVNTGELFF TGTGCCAGCAGCTTAGTCAGCGGGGTGAACACCGGGGAGCTGTTTTTT
15 TRBJ1-5 TRBV28 NA TRBD1 CASSFRDRFNQPQHF TGTGCCAGCAGTTTCAGGGACAGATTTAATCAGCCCCAGCATTTT
15 TRBJ1-1 TRBV7-9 NA NA CASSSFVGLNTEAFF TGTGCCAGCAGCTCCTTCGTCGGACTCAACACTGAAGCTTTCTTT
18 TRBJ1-2 TRBV4-3 NA TRBD1 CASSQGSRAGTGVYGYTF TGCGCCAGCAGCCAAGGGTCCCGAGCGGGGACAGGGGTCTATGGCTACACCTTC
15 TRBJ1-1 TRBV7-9 NA TRBD1 CASSFRGLMNTEAFF TGTGCCAGCAGTTTCAGGGGGCTCATGAACACTGAAGCTTTCTTT
15 TRBJ1-2 TRBV19 NA TRBD1 CASSEDRRRRYGYTF TGTGCCAGTAGCGAGGACAGGCGCCGACGCTATGGCTACACCTTC
15 TRBJ1-5 TRBV7-9 NA TRBD1 CASSSATGAVQPQHF TGTGCCAGCAGCTCTGCCACAGGGGCGGTTCAGCCCCAGCATTTT
13 TRBJ1-1 TRBV2 NA NA CASSEARTTEAFF TGTGCCAGCAGTGAGGCCAGAACCACTGAAGCTTTCTTT
13 TRBJ1-5 TRBV11-1 NA NA CASSLDRNQPQHF TGTGCCAGCAGCTTAGACAGGAATCAGCCCCAGCATTTT
14 TRBJ1-1 TRBV4-2 many NA CASSQDTGNTEAFF TGTGCCAGCAGCCAAGACACGGGGAACACTGAAGCTTTCTTT
15 TRBJ1-5 TRBV6-5 NA NA CASLISGDRNQPQHF TGTGCCAGCCTTATATCAGGGGATCGAAATCAGCCCCAGCATTTT
13 TRBJ1-2 TRBV12-3/TRBV12-4 NA NA CASRGRGFYGYTF TGTGCCAGCAGGGGCAGGGGTTTCTATGGCTACACCTTC
14 TRBJ1-1 TRBV7-2 NA NA CASSLIILRTEAFF TGTGCCAGCAGCTTGATTATACTTCGCACTGAAGCTTTCTTT
18 TRBJ2-1 TRBV5-4 NA TRBD2 CASSLGLAGGGPYNEQFF TGTGCCAGCAGCTTGGGGCTAGCGGGGGGAGGGCCCTACAATGAGCAGTTCTTC
14 TRBJ2-3 TRBV13 NA TRBD2 CASTSGGASVTQYF TGTGCCAGCACCAGCGGGGGGGCATCAGTTACGCAGTATTTT
15 TRBJ1-4 TRBV29-1 NA TRBD1 CSVKARQGTNEKLFF TGCAGCGTAAAAGCTCGACAGGGGACTAATGAAAAACTGTTTTTT
15 TRBJ1-6 TRBV5-1 NA NA CASSSGDTHNSPLHF TGCGCCAGCAGCTCCGGGGACACCCATAATTCACCCCTCCACTTT
14 TRBJ1-5 TRBV7-2 NA NA CASSLESATATQHF TGTGCCAGCAGCTTAGAGTCCGCAACTGCTACCCAGCATTTT
13 TRBJ1-1 TRBV19 NA NA CASSGGQNTEAFF TGTGCCAGTAGTGGCGGGCAGAACACTGAAGCTTTCTTT
14 TRBJ1-2 TRBV6-5 NA NA CASSPVSVNYGYTF TGTGCCAGCAGTCCCGTTTCAGTAAACTATGGCTACACCTTC
14 TRBJ1-1 TRBV24-1 NA NA CATSDPGDHTEAFF TGTGCCACCAGTGACCCAGGGGACCACACTGAAGCTTTCTTT
13 TRBJ1-2 TRBV7-2 few NA CASSLRQDYGYTF TGTGCCAGCAGCTTAAGGCAGGACTATGGCTACACCTTC
13 TRBJ1-2 TRBV30 NA NA CAWSVVRHYGYTF TGTGCCTGGAGTGTTGTCAGGCACTATGGCTACACCTTC
17 TRBJ2-7 TRBV9 NA NA CASSPQGFLIHPYEQYF TGTGCCAGCAGCCCCCAGGGATTCCTCATCCATCCCTACGAGCAGTACTTC
14 TRBJ2-2 TRBV19 NA TRBD2 CASRRAGSTGELFF TGTGCCAGTAGACGAGCGGGAAGCACCGGGGAGCTGTTTTTT
14 TRBJ1-2 TRBV27 NA NA CASSFGAAILGYTF TGTGCCAGCAGTTTTGGGGCGGCAATTCTTGGCTACACCTTC
17 TRBJ2-6 TRBV7-3 many TRBD1 CASSTGQVHSGANVLTF TGTGCCAGCAGCACGGGACAGGTCCACTCTGGGGCCAACGTCCTGACTTTC
14 TRBJ2-2 TRBV29-1 NA TRBD2 CSVPKREATGELFF TGCAGCGTTCCCAAGCGGGAGGCTACCGGGGAGCTGTTTTTT
13 TRBJ2-7 TRBV7-9 NA NA CASTSSYAYEQYF TGTGCCAGCACTAGCAGTTACGCCTACGAGCAGTACTTC
13 TRBJ1-2 TRBV27 NA TRBD1 CASSTTGPGGYTF TGTGCCAGCAGTACGACAGGGCCAGGGGGCTACACCTTC
14 TRBJ2-1 TRBV7-2 once TRBD2 CASSATAASGEQFF TGTGCCAGCAGCGCAACGGCGGCTAGCGGTGAGCAGTTCTTC
14 TRBJ1-6 TRBV19 NA TRBD1 CATRDRGSNSPLHF TGTGCCACTCGGGACAGGGGAAGTAATTCACCCCTCCACTTT
13 TRBJ2-7 TRBV12-5 NA NA CASGRDFSYEQYF TGTGCTAGTGGTCGGGATTTCTCCTACGAGCAGTACTTC
16 TRBJ2-7 TRBV7-3 once TRBD1 CASSPGGELGLGEQYF TGTGCCAGCAGCCCAGGGGGTGAACTCGGCCTGGGGGAGCAGTACTTC
10 TRBJ1-4 TRBV2 NA TRBD1 CASQEDRVLF TGTGCCAGCCAGGAAGACAGGGTACTTTTT
14 TRBJ1-2 TRBV19 NA NA CASSVRTDRVGYTF TGTGCCAGTAGTGTCCGGACAGACCGTGTAGGCTACACCTTC
13 TRBJ1-4 TRBV21-1 once NA CASHRGPFGKLFF TGTGCCAGCCACAGGGGCCCCTTCGGGAAACTGTTTTTT
15 TRBJ2-1 TRBV7-9 once TRBD2 CASSVGTSAGNEQFF TGTGCCAGCAGCGTGGGGACTAGCGCGGGCAATGAGCAGTTCTTC
13 TRBJ1-2 TRBV6-6 once TRBD1 CASSPGTGLGYTF TGTGCCAGCAGCCCCGGGACAGGGCTTGGCTACACCTTC
16 TRBJ2-3 TRBV5-1 NA TRBD2 CASSLLAGGSTDTQYF TGCGCCAGCAGCTTACTAGCGGGGGGTAGCACAGATACGCAGTATTTT
14 TRBJ1-4 TRBV2 NA TRBD1 CASRGTGDNEKLFF TGTGCCAGCAGAGGGACAGGGGATAATGAAAAACTGTTTTTT
14 TRBJ1-5 TRBV30 NA TRBD1 CAWSVQGSNQPQHF TGTGCCTGGAGTGTACAGGGGAGCAATCAGCCCCAGCATTTT
12 TRBJ1-6 TRBV11-2 NA NA CASSSVNSPLHF TGTGCCAGCAGCTCTGTGAATTCACCCCTCCACTTT
15 TRBJ1-1 TRBV28 NA NA CASSPPGEGSVKAFF TGTGCCAGCAGTCCACCCGGGGAAGGATCGGTTAAAGCTTTCTTT
14 TRBJ1-5 TRBV4-2 few NA CASSQGLSNQPQHF TGTGCCAGCAGCCAAGGACTGAGCAATCAGCCCCAGCATTTT